This is a list of T cell receptor beta chains from one sample in a study of cytomegalovirus exposure and HLA in healthy donors. The table came from immunoSEQ multiplex PCR; TCRdb's copy has only in-frame clones and leaves some out. The table lists tens of thousands of clones, around three fifths of them singletons. The sample was PBMCs. These TCRs come from a man aged 45 to 65 in good health and CMV-seropositive. Each CDR3 is given with its conserved first and last residue. D genes are given only for firm matches. Size values are once, few and many counts, or a class for expanded clones, and some rows have none.

TRBV2	TRBD1	TRBJ1-2	.	TGTGCCAGCAGGCCTCCTGGGACAGGGGCTGCATCGGGCTATGGCTACACCTTC	CASRPPGTGAASGYGYTF
TRBV6-1	.	TRBJ1-1	.	TGTGCCAGCAGTGAAGCGTGGGGCAGGAACACTGAAGCTTTCTTT	CASSEAWGRNTEAFF
TRBV2	TRBD1	TRBJ1-4	.	TGTGCCAGCAGTGCTAGGACAGGTGCCAACAATGAAAAACTGTTTTTT	CASSARTGANNEKLFF
TRBV7-6	.	TRBJ2-5	.	TGTGCCGGTGCGGAGGGTACCCAAGAGACCCAGTACTTC	CAGAEGTQETQYF
TRBV7-6	.	TRBJ1-2	.	TGTGCCAGCAGCCCAAGACAGTCAAATGGCTACACCTTC	CASSPRQSNGYTF
TRBV18	.	TRBJ1-5	.	TGTGCCAGCTCACTCGGGTACTCTAGCAATCAGCCCCAGCATTTT	CASSLGYSSNQPQHF
TRBV16	.	TRBJ1-1	.	TGTGCCAGCGCAGAAGCGGACGATCCCACTGAAGCTTTCTTT	CASAEADDPTEAFF
TRBV9	TRBD1	TRBJ1-5	.	TGTGCCAGCAGCGTAGGGGACAGGGTACAGCCCCAGCATTTT	CASSVGDRVQPQHF
TRBV30	.	TRBJ1-4	.	TGTGCCTGGCTAAGGGGTTCCGGAAAACTGTTTTTT	CAWLRGSGKLFF
TRBV29-1	TRBD1	TRBJ1-5	few	TGCAGCGTCTCACAGGGGGAAGGTCAGCCCCAGCATTTT	CSVSQGEGQPQHF
TRBV10-3	.	TRBJ2-3	.	TGTGCCATCAAAGGAGGGGCGGAGGGCACAGATACGCAGTATTTT	CAIKGGAEGTDTQYF
TRBV6-5	TRBD2	TRBJ2-1	few	TGTGCCAGCAGCCTCAGCGGGGGGTACAATGAGCAGTTCTTC	CASSLSGGYNEQFF
TRBV29-1	.	TRBJ2-3	.	TGCAGCGTCGGGTTGTCGTTCACAGATACGCAGTATTTT	CSVGLSFTDTQYF
TRBV13	.	TRBJ2-1	few	TGTGCCAGCAGCGCGGGTTTCTCCTACAATGAGCAGTTCTTC	CASSAGFSYNEQFF
TRBV2	TRBD1	TRBJ1-2	few	TGTGCCAGCAGATCGACAGGGTTGGGCTATGGCTACACCTTC	CASRSTGLGYGYTF
TRBV5-6	.	TRBJ2-3	.	TGTGCCAGCAGCCGTTTAGGCACAGATACGCAGTATTTT	CASSRLGTDTQYF
TRBV28	.	TRBJ2-1	.	TGTGCCAGCAGTACCGGGGTCTACAATGAGCAGTTCTTC	CASSTGVYNEQFF
TRBV5-1	TRBD1	TRBJ1-2	.	TGCGCCAGCAGCTTTGGGACAGGAGGCTATGGCTACACCTTC	CASSFGTGGYGYTF
TRBV2	TRBD1	TRBJ1-6	.	TGTGCCAGCAGTGGACAGGGGGAATCACCCCTCCACTTT	CASSGQGESPLHF
TRBV25-1	TRBD1	TRBJ1-2	few	TGTGCCAGCAGTGAATGGGACAGGTATGGCTACACCTTC	CASSEWDRYGYTF
TRBV27	.	TRBJ2-1	.	TGTGCCAGCAGTCCCTCTTCCGGGTTCGATGAGCAGTTCTTC	CASSPSSGFDEQFF
TRBV7-9	.	TRBJ1-4	.	TGTGCCAGCAGCTTCAGTACGGGTGGAGAAAAACTGTTTTTT	CASSFSTGGEKLFF
TRBV29-1	TRBD1	TRBJ2-6	few	TGCAGCGTGGAGGGACAGGGTTTCTCTGGGGCCAACGTCCTGACTTTC	CSVEGQGFSGANVLTF
TRBV6-5	.	TRBJ1-1	few	TGTGCCAGCAGCAGGGCCACTGAAGCTTTCTTT	CASSRATEAFF
TRBV6-1	.	TRBJ2-5	.	TGTGCCAGCAGTGAAGGGGGGGGCTGGGAGACCCAGTACTTC	CASSEGGGWETQYF
TRBV28	.	TRBJ1-5	.	TGTGCCAGCAGTTTTTCGACAAATCAGCCCCAGCATTTT	CASSFSTNQPQHF
TRBV5-4	TRBD1	TRBJ1-4	few	TGTGCCAGCAGCCTGGGACAGGCCGCAACTAATGAAAAACTGTTTTTT	CASSLGQAATNEKLFF
TRBV2	.	TRBJ2-2	.	TGTGCCAGCAGTGACATCTCGAGAAGCGGGGAGCTGTTTTTT	CASSDISRSGELFF
TRBV23-1	.	TRBJ1-3	.	TGCGCCAGCAGCCGCTCCCGACAGGCGGGAAACACCATATATTTT	CASSRSRQAGNTIYF
TRBV27	.	TRBJ1-4	.	TGTGCCAGCAGTTTCATAGGAGCACTCAATGAAAAACTGTTTTTT	CASSFIGALNEKLFF
TRBV9	.	TRBJ2-2	.	TGTGCCAGCAGCGTAGGTTCGGTCTGGGGCCACGCGAACACCGGGGAGCTGTTTTTT	CASSVGSVWGHANTGELFF
TRBV6-6	TRBD1	TRBJ2-2	few	TGTGCCAGCAGCCTACAGGGGACCGGGGAGCTGTTTTTT	CASSLQGTGELFF
TRBV6-5	TRBD1	TRBJ1-1	few	TGTGCCAGCAGTACGGGACAGATCATGAACACTGAAGCTTTCTTT	CASSTGQIMNTEAFF
TRBV7-2	TRBD1	TRBJ2-1	once	TGTGCCAGCAGCTCGCGACAGGGGAGGTTTTGGCAGTTCTTC	CASSSRQGRFWQFF
TRBV5-8	.	TRBJ2-5	.	TGTGCCAGCAGCTTGGGGGGCTACCAAGAGACCCAGTACTTC	CASSLGGYQETQYF
TRBV4-3	.	TRBJ1-5	many	TGCGCCAGCAGCCCCAGGGCTGCGGGGTATAGCAATCAGCCCCAGCATTTT	CASSPRAAGYSNQPQHF
TRBV19	.	TRBJ1-2	.	TGTGCCAGTAGTATCGCAGGGAAGGACTATGGCTACACCTTC	CASSIAGKDYGYTF
TRBV28	TRBD1	TRBJ2-7	.	TGTGCCAGCGTCCGGGACAGGGTGGGGTACGAGCAGTACTTC	CASVRDRVGYEQYF
TRBV7-2	.	TRBJ1-6	.	TGTGCCAGCAAAGGACAGCCCAATTCACCCCTCCACTTT	CASKGQPNSPLHF
TRBV18	.	TRBJ1-2	.	TGTGCCAGCTCACCAAGCGGCGGCAGTTCTGTTAACTATGGCTACACCTTC	CASSPSGGSSVNYGYTF
TRBV4-2	.	TRBJ1-2	.	TGTGCCAGCAGCCAAGATCGGGGTATCTATGGCTACACCTTC	CASSQDRGIYGYTF
TRBV27	.	TRBJ1-1	.	TGTGCCAGCAGTTTGACAGTAAACACTGAAGCTTTCTTT	CASSLTVNTEAFF
TRBV18	TRBD1	TRBJ2-4	.	TGTGCCAGCTCACAAACAGGGGCACCAGAAAACATTCAGTACTTC	CASSQTGAPENIQYF
TRBV23-1	.	TRBJ2-7	.	TGCGCCAGCAGTCAATCACGGCAGGGTTTGGGCGAGCAGTACTTC	CASSQSRQGLGEQYF
TRBV7-2	.	TRBJ2-1	few	TGTGCCAGCAGCACCGCGGAGCCCGCCTACAATGAGCAGTTCTTC	CASSTAEPAYNEQFF
TRBV7-2	TRBD1	TRBJ1-1	.	TGTGCCAGCAGCGGAGGAGGGGGCGCAAGGAACACTGAAGCTTTCTTT	CASSGGGGARNTEAFF
TRBV5-1	.	TRBJ1-5	few	TGCGCCAGCAGCTTGAGTACAGGGAATCAGCCCCAGCATTTT	CASSLSTGNQPQHF
TRBV27	.	TRBJ1-1	few	TGTGCCAGCAGATCTAATCGACAGGCGAACACTGAAGCTTTCTTT	CASRSNRQANTEAFF
TRBV7-9	TRBD1	TRBJ1-2	few	TGTGCCAGCAGCTTACAAGCCGGGACAGGGGGTGATGGCTACACCTTC	CASSLQAGTGGDGYTF